The 10 T cell receptor beta chains given below trace back to one sample, sequenced in a study of blood T cell repertoires in COVID-19. Assay: immunoSEQ multiplex PCR; the TCRdb copy retains only in-frame clones and omits some. The repertoire holds 30,000 to 40,000 clones, with 80% as singletons. Sequencing was done on a sample of peripheral blood. All receptors derive from a woman between 65 and 79 years old with acute or convalescent COVID-19.

V gene TRBV6-1 combines with J gene TRBJ2-7; no clear D gene. The germline gives CDR1 MNHNS, CDR2 SASEGT. The CDR3 is made up of 15 amino acids. Trimming removed 1 base from V and 1 base from J, with 11 bases in between. In nucleotides, the CDR3 is TGTGCCAGCAGTGAAGTCACTACCCCGTCCTACGAGCAGTACTTC. It specifies CASSEVTTPSYEQYF.

The rearrangement joins TRBV21-1 to TRBJ1-5; TRBD1 reflects the table's D call only, with no check against the DNA. TRBV21-1 is a known pseudogene. The CDR3 extends over 15 amino acids. The CDR3 nucleotides read TGTGCCAGCAGTATCGGCAGGGTCGGCAATCAGCCCCAGCATTTT. This encodes CASSIGRVGNQPQHF.

The chain couples TRBV14 to TRBJ2-1; no reliable D call. CDR1 and CDR2 from the germline V gene are SGHDN and FVKESK. The CDR3 runs to 15 residues. The V gene lost 4 bases and the J gene lost 6 bases, with 16 bases spanning the gap. The CDR3, as DNA: TGTGCCAGCAGCCCAGAACTCGTCTCCATCAATGAGCAGTTCTTC. Protein product: CASSPELVSINEQFF.

The sample holds one count of this clone. This chain links TRBV28 with TRBJ1-2; D possibly corresponds to TRBD1 (5 bases). The CDR3 spans 15 residues. With 4 bases removed from V and 4 bases from J, the gap between germline ends came to 16 bases. Germline CDR1 MDHEN, CDR2 SYDVKM. The CDR3 DNA is TGTGCCAGCAGTTATCCAGGGCCCGCTGTCTATGGCTACACCTTC. Amino acids: CASSYPGPAVYGYTF.

This clone was recorded only once. V and J are TRBV10-2 and TRBJ2-5; D is perhaps TRBD2 (6 bases). Germline V gene sequence: CDR1 WSHSY, CDR2 SAAADI. V lost 6 bases to trimming and J lost 2 bases, with 19 bases between them. CDR3 length equals 16 residues. CDR3 sequence reads: CASRGLGRDGQETQYF. For the CDR3, the DNA is TGCGCCAGCAGAGGGCTCGGGCGGGACGGACAAGAGACCCAGTACTTC.

CDR3 sequence: CASSSIPRDSASGSYEQYF. The DNA of the CDR3 is TGTGCCAGCAGCTCCATACCCCGTGACTCGGCTAGCGGGTCCTACGAGCAGTACTTC. J is TRBJ2-7 and V is TRBV7-8; 8 nucleotides match TRBD2. J gave up 1 base and V 4 bases, and 18 bases lay outside the gene matches. CDR3 length: 19 amino acids. Germline V gives CDR1 SGHVS, CDR2 FQNEAQ.

V usage is TRBV6-4 and J usage is TRBJ1-2; TRBD1 might be the D (5 bases). CDR1 MRHNA and CDR2 SNTAGT come from the germline V gene. The CDR3 covers 14 residues. V shed 6 bases and J shed 1 base, with 12 bases lying between them. The CDR3 nucleotides are TGTGCCAGCAGAAACAGGACGGATAACTATGGCTACACCTTC. Translation: CASRNRTDNYGYTF.

J is TRBJ2-1 and V is TRBV6-5, with D tentatively TRBD1 (6 bases). With 6 bases removed from V and 13 bases from J, the gap between germline ends came to 19 bases. In germline, CDR1 is MNHEY, CDR2 SVGAGI. The CDR3 contains 13 residues. The CDR3 DNA reads as TGTGCCAGCAGGGGTACAGGGATGCCGTTTCAGTTCTTC. Translation gives CASRGTGMPFQFF.

V gene TRBV14 combines with J gene TRBJ2-7, with D perhaps TRBD2 (5 bases). The CDR3 has 16 amino acids. V was cut by 1 base and J by 5 bases, with 18 bases left in between. The V gene's germline CDR1 is SGHDN and CDR2 FVKESK. As DNA, the CDR3 is TGTGCCAGCAGCCAAGTTTTTACTGGGGAGCTCCACGAGCAGTACTTC. It codes for CASSQVFTGELHEQYF.

This chain joins TRBV18 and TRBJ1-1; TRBD1 aligns across 10 bases. Germline CDR1 and CDR2: KGHSH and LQKENI. V was pared by 4 bases and J by 6 bases, with 11 bases of the junction left unmatched. This CDR3 is 16 amino acids long. CDR3 protein: CASSQPGTGEIAEAFF. As DNA, the CDR3 is TGTGCCAGCTCACAACCCGGGACAGGGGAAATCGCTGAAGCTTTCTTT.